This TCR beta chain appears in the sequencing data of a study of T cells in women clearing cervical HPV infection. Study overall: Blood came at first lesion visit for cases, post-clearance for controls. Only a few women had HLA typing results available.

Note on this clone: The CDR3 end falls 3 residues outside the read, so it is completed with the germline J gene.

Germline V gene sequence: CDR1 SQVTM, CDR2 ANQGSEA. The CDR3 length is 14 residues. Trimming removed 4 bases from V and 1 base from J; junction bases left unmatched: 5. Libraries were prepared by immunoSEQ multiplex PCR; TCRdb keeps only in-frame clonotypes and omits some of them. The table lists about 36,000 clones. Sequenced input: blood buffy coat. This TCR derives from a woman aged 18 to 75 with a cervical HPV16 infection that either progressed to CIN3+ or cleared (not recorded which). This sequence joins TRBV29-1 and TRBJ2-3; 7 nucleotides agree with TRBD1. The chain's CDR3 is CSVVRQGRTDTQYF. Partial CDR3 DNA: TGCAGCGTTGTAAGACAGGGTCGCACAGATACG.